The entry below gives a single T cell receptor (beta chain) sequence along with its context. The sample originates from a study of technical replicates of blood from several donors. TCRdb's copy holds only in-frame clones and misses some; the assay was immunoSEQ multiplex PCR. The data show about 100,000 clones, with around 95% seen just once and roughly 0.22% held by the top ten. The sequenced sample consisted of T cells isolated from PBMCs. This receptor was identified in a human donor in good health.

DNA for the CDR3: TGTGCCAGCAGTTTAAGCGGGAGGGCCTACAATGAGCAGTTCTTC. Protein product: CASSLSGRAYNEQFF. V is TRBV28 and J is TRBJ2-1; 10 positions agree with TRBD2. This CDR3 comprises 15 residues. Trimming at V came to 2 bases and at J to 2 bases, leaving 0 bases not matched to a gene. Germline assignment: CDR1 MDHEN and CDR2 SYDVKM.